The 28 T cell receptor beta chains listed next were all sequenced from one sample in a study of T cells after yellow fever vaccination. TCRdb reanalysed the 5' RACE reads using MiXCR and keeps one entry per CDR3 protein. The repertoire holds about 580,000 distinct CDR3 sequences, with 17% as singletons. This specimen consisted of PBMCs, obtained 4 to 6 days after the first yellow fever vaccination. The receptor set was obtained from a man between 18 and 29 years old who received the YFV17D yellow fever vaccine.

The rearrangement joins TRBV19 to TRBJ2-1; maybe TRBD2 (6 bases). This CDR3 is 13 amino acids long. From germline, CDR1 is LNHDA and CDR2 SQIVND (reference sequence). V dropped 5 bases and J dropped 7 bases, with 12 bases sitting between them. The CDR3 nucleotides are TGTGCCAGTAGTGCGGGGTCCTCTAATGAGCAGTTCTTC. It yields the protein CASSAGSSNEQFF.

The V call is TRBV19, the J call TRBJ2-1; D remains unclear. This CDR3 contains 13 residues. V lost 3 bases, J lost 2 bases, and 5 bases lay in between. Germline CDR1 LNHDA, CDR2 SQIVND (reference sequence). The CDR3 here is CASSISTYNEQFF. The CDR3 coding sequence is TGTGCCAGTAGTATCTCCACCTACAATGAGCAGTTCTTC.

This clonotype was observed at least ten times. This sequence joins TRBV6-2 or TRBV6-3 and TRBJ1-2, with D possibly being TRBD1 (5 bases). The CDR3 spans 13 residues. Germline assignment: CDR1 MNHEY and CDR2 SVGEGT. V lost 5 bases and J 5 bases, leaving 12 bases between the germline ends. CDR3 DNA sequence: TGTGCCAGCAGTCGGGACGGAAATTATGGCTACACCTTC. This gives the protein CASSRDGNYGYTF.

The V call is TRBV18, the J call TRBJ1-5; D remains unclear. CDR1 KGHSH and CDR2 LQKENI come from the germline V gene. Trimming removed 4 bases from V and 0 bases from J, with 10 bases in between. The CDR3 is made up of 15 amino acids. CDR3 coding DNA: TGTGCCAGCTCACGTGCAGGATATAGCAATCAGCCCCAGCATTTT. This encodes CASSRAGYSNQPQHF.

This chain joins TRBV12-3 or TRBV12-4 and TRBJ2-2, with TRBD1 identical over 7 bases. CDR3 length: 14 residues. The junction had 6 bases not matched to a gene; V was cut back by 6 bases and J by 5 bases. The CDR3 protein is CASRPGQRTGELFF. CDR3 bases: TGTGCCAGCAGGCCGGGACAGCGAACCGGGGAGCTGTTTTTT.

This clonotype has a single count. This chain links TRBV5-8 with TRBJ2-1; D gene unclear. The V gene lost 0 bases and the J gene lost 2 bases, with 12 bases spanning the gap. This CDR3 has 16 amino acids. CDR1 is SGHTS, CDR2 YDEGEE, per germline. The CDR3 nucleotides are TGTGCCAGCAGCTTGGCCTGGGCAGAAGCCTACAATGAGCAGTTCTTC. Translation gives CASSLAWAEAYNEQFF.

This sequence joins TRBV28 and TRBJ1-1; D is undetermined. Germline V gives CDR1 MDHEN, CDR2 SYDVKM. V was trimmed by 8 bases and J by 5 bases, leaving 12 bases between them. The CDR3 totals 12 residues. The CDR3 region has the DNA TGTGCCAGCTCCCCGGCGAGTACTGAAGCTTTCTTT. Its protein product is CASSPASTEAFF.

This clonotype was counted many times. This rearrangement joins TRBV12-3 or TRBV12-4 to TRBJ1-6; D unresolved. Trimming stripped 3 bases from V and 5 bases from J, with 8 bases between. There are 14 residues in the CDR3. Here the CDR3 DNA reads TGTGCCAGCAGTTTGGAGGCCGATAATTCACCCCTCCACTTT. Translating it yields CASSLEADNSPLHF.

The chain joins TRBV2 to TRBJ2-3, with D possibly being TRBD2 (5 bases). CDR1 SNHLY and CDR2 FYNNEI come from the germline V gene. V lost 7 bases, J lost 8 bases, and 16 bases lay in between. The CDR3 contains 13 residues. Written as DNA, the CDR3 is TGTGCCAGCAATGCGGGTCCCCAGTTTACGCAGTATTTT. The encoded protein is CASNAGPQFTQYF.

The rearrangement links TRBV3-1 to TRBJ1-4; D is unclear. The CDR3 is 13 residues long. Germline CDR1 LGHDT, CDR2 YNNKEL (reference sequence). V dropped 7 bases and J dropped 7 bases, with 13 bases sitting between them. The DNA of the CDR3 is TGTGCCAGCACCCCAAGGCAAGGTGAAAAACTGTTTTTT. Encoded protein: CASTPRQGEKLFF.

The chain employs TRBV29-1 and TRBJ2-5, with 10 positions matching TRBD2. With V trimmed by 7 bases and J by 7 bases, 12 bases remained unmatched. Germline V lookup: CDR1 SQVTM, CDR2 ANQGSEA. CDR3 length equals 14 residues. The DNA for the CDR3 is TGCAGCGCAGATAACCAAGCGGGGGGGCGGACCCAGTACTTC. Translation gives CSADNQAGGRTQYF.

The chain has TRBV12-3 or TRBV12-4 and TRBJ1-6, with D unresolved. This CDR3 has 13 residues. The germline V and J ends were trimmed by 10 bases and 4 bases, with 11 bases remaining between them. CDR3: CATRETYNSPLHF. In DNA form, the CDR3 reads TGTGCCACCCGGGAAACTTATAATTCACCCCTCCACTTT.

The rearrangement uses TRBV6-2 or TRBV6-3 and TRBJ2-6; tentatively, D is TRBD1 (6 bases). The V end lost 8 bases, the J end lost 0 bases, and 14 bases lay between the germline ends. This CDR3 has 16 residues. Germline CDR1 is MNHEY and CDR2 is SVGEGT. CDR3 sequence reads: CASPRQVRSGANVLTF. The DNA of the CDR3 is TGTGCCAGCCCGAGACAGGTTCGCTCTGGGGCCAACGTCCTGACTTTC.

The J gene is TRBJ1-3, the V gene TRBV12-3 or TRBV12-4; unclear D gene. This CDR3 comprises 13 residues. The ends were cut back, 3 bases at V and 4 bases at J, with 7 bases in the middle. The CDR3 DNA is TGTGCCAGCAGTTTTACTTCAGGAAACACCATATATTTT. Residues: CASSFTSGNTIYF.

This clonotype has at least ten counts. The CDR3 sequence: CASSGDRGLGEAFF. In DNA, the CDR3 is TGCGCCAGCAGCGGGGACAGGGGGCTGGGTGAAGCTTTCTTT. The chain joins TRBV5-1 to TRBJ1-1, with 12 bases lining up with TRBD1. Germline V gene data show CDR1 as SGHRS and CDR2 as YFSETQ. The V gene end was trimmed by 4 bases and the J gene end by 7 bases; junction bases not matched to a gene: 5. The CDR3 is 14 residues long.

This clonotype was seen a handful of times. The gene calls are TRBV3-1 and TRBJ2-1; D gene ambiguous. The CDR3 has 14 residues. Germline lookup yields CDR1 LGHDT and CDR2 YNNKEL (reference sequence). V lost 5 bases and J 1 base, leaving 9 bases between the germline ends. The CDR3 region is CASSYRASYNEQFF. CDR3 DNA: TGTGCCAGCAGCTACCGGGCATCCTACAATGAGCAGTTCTTC.

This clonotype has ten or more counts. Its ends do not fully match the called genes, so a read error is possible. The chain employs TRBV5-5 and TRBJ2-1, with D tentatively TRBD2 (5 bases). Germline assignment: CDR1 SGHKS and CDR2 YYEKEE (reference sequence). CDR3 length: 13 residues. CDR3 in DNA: TGCGCCAGCAGCTTGGTGGGCGGGAATGAGCAGTTCTTC. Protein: CASSLVGGNEQFF.

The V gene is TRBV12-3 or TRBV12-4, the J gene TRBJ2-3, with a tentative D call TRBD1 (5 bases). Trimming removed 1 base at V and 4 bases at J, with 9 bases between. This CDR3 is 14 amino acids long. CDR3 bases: TGTGCCAGCAGTTTAGTAGGGGTGTCAGATACGCAGTATTTT. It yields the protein CASSLVGVSDTQYF.

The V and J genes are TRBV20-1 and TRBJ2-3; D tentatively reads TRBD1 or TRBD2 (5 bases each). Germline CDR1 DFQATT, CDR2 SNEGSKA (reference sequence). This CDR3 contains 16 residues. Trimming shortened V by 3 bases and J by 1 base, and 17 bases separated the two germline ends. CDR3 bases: TGCAGTGCTAGCGGTCTGTGGCAGGGAGGCACAGATACGCAGTATTTT. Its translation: CSASGLWQGGTDTQYF.

CDR3 DNA sequence: TGCAGTGCTAGACCCAGGGAGGAAGTGTATGGGGCCATTCAGTACTTC. As protein: CSARPREEVYGAIQYF. The V gene is TRBV20-1, the J gene TRBJ2-4, with D maybe TRBD2 (6 bases). The CDR3 spans 16 residues. Trimming removed 2 bases from V and 9 bases from J, with 23 bases in between. Germline V gene sequence: CDR1 DFQATT, CDR2 SNEGSKA (reference sequence).

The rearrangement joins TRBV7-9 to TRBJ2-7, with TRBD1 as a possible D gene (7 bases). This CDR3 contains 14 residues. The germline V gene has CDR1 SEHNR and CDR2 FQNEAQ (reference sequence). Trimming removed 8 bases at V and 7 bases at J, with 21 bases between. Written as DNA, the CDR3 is TGTGCCAGCGTCCCTGGACAGGCGGCGGGGGAGCAGTACTTC. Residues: CASVPGQAAGEQYF.

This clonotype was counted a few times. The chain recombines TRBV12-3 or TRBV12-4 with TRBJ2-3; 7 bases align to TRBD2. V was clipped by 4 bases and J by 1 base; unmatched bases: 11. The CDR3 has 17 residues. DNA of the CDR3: TGTGCCAGCAGTTCCTCCCCCTCGAGCGGGGGCACAGATACGCAGTATTTT. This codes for CASSSSPSSGGTDTQYF.

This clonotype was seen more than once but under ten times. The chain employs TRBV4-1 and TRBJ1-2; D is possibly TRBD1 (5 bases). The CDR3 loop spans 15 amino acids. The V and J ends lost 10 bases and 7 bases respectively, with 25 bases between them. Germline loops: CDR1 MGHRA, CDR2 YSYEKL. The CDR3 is CATQSHGGSNRGYTF. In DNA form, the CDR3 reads TGCGCCACCCAATCCCATGGGGGGTCAAATCGTGGCTACACCTTC.

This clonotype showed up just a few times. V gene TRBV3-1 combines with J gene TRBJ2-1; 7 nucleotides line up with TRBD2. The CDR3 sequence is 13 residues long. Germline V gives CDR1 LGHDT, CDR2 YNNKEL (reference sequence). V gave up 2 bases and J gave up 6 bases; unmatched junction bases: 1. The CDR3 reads CASSQIAGNEQFF. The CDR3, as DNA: TGTGCCAGCAGCCAAATAGCGGGCAATGAGCAGTTCTTC.

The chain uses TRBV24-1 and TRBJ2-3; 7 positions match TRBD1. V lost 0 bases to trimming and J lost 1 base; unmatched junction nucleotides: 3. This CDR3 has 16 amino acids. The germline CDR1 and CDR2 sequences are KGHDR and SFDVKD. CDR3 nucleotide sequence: TGTGCCACCAGTGATTTGGGAGACAGGGGCACAGATACGCAGTATTTT. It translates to CATSDLGDRGTDTQYF.

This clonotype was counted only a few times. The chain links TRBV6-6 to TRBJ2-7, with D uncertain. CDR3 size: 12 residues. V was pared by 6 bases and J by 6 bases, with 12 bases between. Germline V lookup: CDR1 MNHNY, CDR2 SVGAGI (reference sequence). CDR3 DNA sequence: TGTGCCAGCAGGAACGCCGACTCCGAGCAGTACTTC. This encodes CASRNADSEQYF.

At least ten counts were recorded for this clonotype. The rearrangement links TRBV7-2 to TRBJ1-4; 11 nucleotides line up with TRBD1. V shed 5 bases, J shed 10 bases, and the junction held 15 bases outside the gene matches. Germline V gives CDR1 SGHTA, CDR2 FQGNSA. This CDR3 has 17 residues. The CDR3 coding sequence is TGTGCCAGCAGCCGAGGCCGAGTGAGGACAGGGGGCGGAAAACTGTTTTTT. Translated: CASSRGRVRTGGGKLFF.

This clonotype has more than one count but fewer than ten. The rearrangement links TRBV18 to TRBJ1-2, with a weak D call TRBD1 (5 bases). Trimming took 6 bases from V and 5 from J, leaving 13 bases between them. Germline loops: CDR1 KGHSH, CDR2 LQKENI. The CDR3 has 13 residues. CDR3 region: CASSPGTEYGYTF. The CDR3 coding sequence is TGTGCCAGCTCCCCCGGGACGGAGTATGGCTACACCTTC.